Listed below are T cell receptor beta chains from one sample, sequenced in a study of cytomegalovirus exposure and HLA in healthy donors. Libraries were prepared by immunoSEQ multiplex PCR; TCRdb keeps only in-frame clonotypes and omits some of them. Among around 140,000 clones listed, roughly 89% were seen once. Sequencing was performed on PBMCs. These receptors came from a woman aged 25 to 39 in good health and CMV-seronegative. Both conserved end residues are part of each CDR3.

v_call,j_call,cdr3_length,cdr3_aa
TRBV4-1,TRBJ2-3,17,CASSQSLAGGTADTQYF
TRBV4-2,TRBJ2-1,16,CASSQVGTSGYNEQFF
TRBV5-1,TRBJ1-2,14,CASTGQGYPGGYTF
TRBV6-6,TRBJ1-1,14,CASTRRGSNTEAFF
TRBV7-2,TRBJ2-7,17,CASSLVAGGLSSYEQYF
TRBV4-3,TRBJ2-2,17,CASSQLPRVEGAGELFF
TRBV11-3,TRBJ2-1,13,CASRNSSGGEQFF
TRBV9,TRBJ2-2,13,CASSAGNTGELFF
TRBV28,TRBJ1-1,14,CASRPTRVTTEAFF
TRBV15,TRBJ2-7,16,CATSREGQGAGYEQYF
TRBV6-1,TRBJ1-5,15,CASNEQGGVSQPQHF
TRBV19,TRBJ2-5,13,CASTPGLGETQYF
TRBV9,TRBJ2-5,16,CASSVGSGGNGETQYF
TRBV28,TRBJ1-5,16,CASSQRQPYSNQPQHF
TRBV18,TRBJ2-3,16,CASSPTHTTSSDTQYF
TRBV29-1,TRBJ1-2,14,CSVGVRDRADGYTF
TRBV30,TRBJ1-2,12,CAWFGGNYGYTF
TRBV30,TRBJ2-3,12,CAWSSSTDTQYF
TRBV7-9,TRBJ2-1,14,CASSLWAGDNEQFF
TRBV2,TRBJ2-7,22,CASSDRVDLAGDTWDGAYEQYF
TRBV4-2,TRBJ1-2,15,CASSKGIQGAHGYTF